This TCR beta chain was sequenced for a study of response to subunit inactivated influenza vaccine. The study's findings and limits: A suggestion made by the authors is that each seasonal influenza vaccination recruits few new T cells.

As regards this clonotype: What it binds is not known.

TCRdb reprocessed the RT-PCR reads with MiXCR, giving one entry per CDR3 protein. The sample has about 650,000 distinct CDR3 sequences; roughly 14% are singletons. Deletions cut 1 base from V and 3 bases from J, with 16 bases between. From germline, CDR1 is SGHVS and CDR2 FQNEAQ. The CDR3 covers 16 residues. The sequence was collected from a middle-aged man who received an inactivated influenza vaccine. V and J are TRBV7-8 and TRBJ2-7; D might be TRBD2 (5 bases). Specimen: PBMCs from blood, collected roughly 12 days after vaccination. The CDR3: CASSLVGLNSGYEQYF. The DNA for the CDR3 is TGTGCCAGCAGCTTAGTTGGACTGAACTCTGGCTACGAGCAGTACTTC. Complete variable domain (other parts from reference TRBV7-8 and TRBJ2-7): GAGVSQSPRYKVAKRGQDVALRCDPISGHVSLFWYQQALGQGPEFLTYFQNEAQLDKSGLPSDRFFAERPEGSVSTLKIQRTQQEDSAVYLCASSLVGLNSGYEQYFGPGTRLTVT.